Listed below are T cell receptor beta chains from one sample, sequenced in a study of CD8 T cells in ankylosing spondylitis. One entry per CDR3 protein results from TCRdb running MiXCR on the 5' RACE reads. This sample has 290,000 or so distinct CDR3 sequences, with roughly 20% found just once. The sample comprised blood, either unsorted or a sorted T cell fraction (not recorded which). The receptors come from a female donor with ankylosing spondylitis or in good health (not recorded which). CDR3s include the opening cysteine and the closing phenylalanine or tryptophan. The order of the fields is CDR3 protein, CDR3 DNA, J gene, clone size, D gene, V gene. A D gene is named only where the DNA matches it firmly. Size is omitted from some rows. Given values are once, few, many or a class for expanded clones.

CDR3aa: CASSFDRGDGYTF
CDR3nt: TGTGCCAGCAGTTTCGACAGGGGAGATGGCTACACCTTC
j_gene: TRBJ1-2
abundance: -
d_gene: TRBD1
v_gene: TRBV6-5

CDR3aa: CASSLTAGNTEAFF
CDR3nt: TGTGCCAGCAGCTTGACCGCCGGAAACACTGAAGCTTTCTTT
j_gene: TRBJ1-1
abundance: -
d_gene: -
v_gene: TRBV7-2

CDR3aa: CASSTNIKSGLAFF
CDR3nt: TGTGCCAGCAGCACTAATATTAAGAGCGGGTTGGCTTTCTTT
j_gene: TRBJ1-1
abundance: -
d_gene: -
v_gene: TRBV11-2

CDR3aa: CASSLMSSYEQYF
CDR3nt: TGCGCCAGCAGCTTGATGAGTTCCTACGAGCAGTACTTC
j_gene: TRBJ2-7
abundance: many
d_gene: -
v_gene: TRBV5-1

CDR3aa: CASRGLAGRNEQFF
CDR3nt: TGTGCCAGCAGGGGACTAGCGGGGAGAAATGAGCAGTTCTTC
j_gene: TRBJ2-1
abundance: -
d_gene: TRBD2
v_gene: TRBV2

CDR3aa: CASSLRIRASGMRYNEQFF
CDR3nt: TGTGCCAGCAGTTTAAGGATTCGGGCTAGCGGGATGAGATACAATGAGCAGTTCTTC
j_gene: TRBJ2-1
abundance: few
d_gene: TRBD2
v_gene: TRBV27

CDR3aa: CASTHIIREDEQFF
CDR3nt: TGTGCCAGCACCCATATCATCAGGGAAGATGAGCAGTTCTTC
j_gene: TRBJ2-1
abundance: few
d_gene: -
v_gene: TRBV28

CDR3aa: CASSPDRGFTYEQYF
CDR3nt: TGCGCCAGCAGCCCGGACAGGGGGTTTACTTACGAGCAGTACTTC
j_gene: TRBJ2-7
abundance: -
d_gene: TRBD1
v_gene: TRBV5-1

CDR3aa: CAWSPDRIPYGYTF
CDR3nt: TGTGCCTGGTCTCCGGACAGGATCCCCTATGGCTACACCTTC
j_gene: TRBJ1-2
abundance: few
d_gene: TRBD1
v_gene: TRBV30

CDR3aa: CSATGGSGEQYF
CDR3nt: TGCAGCGCTACGGGAGGTTCGGGGGAGCAGTACTTC
j_gene: TRBJ2-7
abundance: -
d_gene: TRBD2
v_gene: TRBV29-1

CDR3aa: CASSPSTSDTQYF
CDR3nt: TGTGCCAGCAGTCCCTCCACGTCGGATACGCAGTATTTT
j_gene: TRBJ2-3
abundance: -
d_gene: -
v_gene: TRBV6-1

CDR3aa: CASSGPQGRGSYNEQFF
CDR3nt: TGTGCCAGCAGTGGGCCACAGGGAAGAGGCTCCTACAATGAGCAGTTCTTC
j_gene: TRBJ2-1
abundance: -
d_gene: -
v_gene: TRBV25-1

CDR3aa: CASSFVGEGAFF
CDR3nt: TGTGCCAGCAGTTTTGTAGGGGAAGGAGCTTTCTTT
j_gene: TRBJ1-1
abundance: few
d_gene: -
v_gene: TRBV12-3/TRBV12-4

CDR3aa: CSVVVGATNEKLFF
CDR3nt: TGCAGCGTTGTCGTGGGGGCAACTAATGAAAAACTGTTTTTT
j_gene: TRBJ1-4
abundance: -
d_gene: -
v_gene: TRBV29-1

CDR3aa: CSAEKETSGMGFYTDTQYF
CDR3nt: TGCAGTGCGGAGAAGGAGACTAGCGGGATGGGATTTTACACAGATACGCAGTATTTT
j_gene: TRBJ2-3
abundance: few
d_gene: TRBD2
v_gene: TRBV20-1

CDR3aa: CSARLQGNSPLHF
CDR3nt: TGCAGTGCTAGACTACAGGGCAATTCACCCCTCCACTTT
j_gene: TRBJ1-6
abundance: many
d_gene: -
v_gene: TRBV20-1

CDR3aa: CSAGGANTEAFF
CDR3nt: TGCAGCGCTGGAGGGGCCAACACTGAAGCTTTCTTT
j_gene: TRBJ1-1
abundance: many
d_gene: -
v_gene: TRBV29-1

CDR3aa: CASRPDRDQSETQYF
CDR3nt: TGTGCCAGCAGGCCCGACAGGGACCAATCGGAGACCCAGTACTTC
j_gene: TRBJ2-5
abundance: -
d_gene: TRBD1
v_gene: TRBV6-1

CDR3aa: CATSRDLGESSQYF
CDR3nt: TGTGCCACCAGCAGAGACCTTGGGGAGTCGTCGCAGTATTTT
j_gene: TRBJ2-3
abundance: -
d_gene: -
v_gene: TRBV15

CDR3aa: CASRTSGGNNEQFF
CDR3nt: TGTGCCAGCAGGACCTCAGGGGGTAACAATGAGCAGTTCTTC
j_gene: TRBJ2-1
abundance: -
d_gene: TRBD1
v_gene: TRBV12-3/TRBV12-4

CDR3aa: CASSGGSYNSPLHF
CDR3nt: TGTGCCAGCAGTGGGGGCTCCTATAATTCACCCCTCCACTTT
j_gene: TRBJ1-6
abundance: -
d_gene: -
v_gene: TRBV28

CDR3aa: CATSDSSGVKRGGFYEQYF
CDR3nt: TGTGCCACCAGTGATTCTTCAGGGGTGAAGCGTGGGGGGTTTTACGAGCAGTACTTC
j_gene: TRBJ2-7
abundance: -
d_gene: -
v_gene: TRBV24-1

CDR3aa: CASSSHILYEQYF
CDR3nt: TGTGCCAGCAGTTCACACATACTCTACGAGCAGTACTTC
j_gene: TRBJ2-7
abundance: few
d_gene: -
v_gene: TRBV6-5

CDR3aa: CSDAPGASGSYEQFF
CDR3nt: TGCAGTGACGCCCCAGGGGCTAGCGGGAGCTATGAGCAGTTCTTC
j_gene: TRBJ2-1
abundance: few
d_gene: TRBD2
v_gene: TRBV20-1

CDR3aa: CAWRRGLWTEAFF
CDR3nt: TGTGCCTGGAGGCGGGGGCTATGGACTGAAGCTTTCTTT
j_gene: TRBJ1-1
abundance: few
d_gene: -
v_gene: TRBV30

CDR3aa: CSARDGGNQPQHF
CDR3nt: TGCAGTGCTAGAGACGGAGGGAATCAGCCCCAGCATTTT
j_gene: TRBJ1-5
abundance: few
d_gene: -
v_gene: TRBV20-1

CDR3aa: CASRRDRGPNQPQHF
CDR3nt: TGTGCCAGCAGGCGGGACAGGGGCCCCAATCAGCCCCAGCATTTT
j_gene: TRBJ1-5
abundance: -
d_gene: TRBD1
v_gene: TRBV28

CDR3aa: CSALTEYQETQYF
CDR3nt: TGCAGTGCCCTTACAGAGTACCAAGAGACCCAGTACTTC
j_gene: TRBJ2-5
abundance: -
d_gene: -
v_gene: TRBV20-1

CDR3aa: CSAEIAGEKTQYF
CDR3nt: TGCAGTGCCGAAATAGCGGGAGAAAAGACCCAGTACTTC
j_gene: TRBJ2-5
abundance: few
d_gene: TRBD2
v_gene: TRBV20-1

CDR3aa: CASSVGPGGRPPYEQYF
CDR3nt: TGTGCCAGCAGTGTAGGACCGGGCGGGAGGCCTCCCTACGAGCAGTACTTC
j_gene: TRBJ2-7
abundance: -
d_gene: TRBD2
v_gene: TRBV28

CDR3aa: CASRPRWGGPTDTQYF
CDR3nt: TGTGCCAGCAGACCGAGGTGGGGAGGGCCCACAGATACGCAGTATTTT
j_gene: TRBJ2-3
abundance: -
d_gene: TRBD2
v_gene: TRBV5-6

CDR3aa: CASSLRIGSNQPQHF
CDR3nt: TGTGCCAGCAGCTTACGGATTGGGAGCAATCAGCCCCAGCATTTT
j_gene: TRBJ1-5
abundance: many
d_gene: -
v_gene: TRBV7-2

CDR3aa: CASSLRPEGYEQYF
CDR3nt: TGCGCCAGCAGCTTGAGGCCGGAGGGCTACGAGCAGTACTTC
j_gene: TRBJ2-7
abundance: -
d_gene: -
v_gene: TRBV5-1

CDR3aa: CASSLDGAGGTDTQYF
CDR3nt: TGTGCCAGCAGCTTAGATGGGGCGGGAGGGACAGATACGCAGTATTTT
j_gene: TRBJ2-3
abundance: -
d_gene: TRBD2
v_gene: TRBV7-2

CDR3aa: CASSLGLAANVEQFF
CDR3nt: TGTGCCAGCAGCTTAGGACTAGCGGCTAATGTGGAGCAGTTCTTC
j_gene: TRBJ2-1
abundance: -
d_gene: TRBD2
v_gene: TRBV7-2

CDR3aa: CASSYRLDYEQYF
CDR3nt: TGTGCCAGCAGCTACCGACTCGACTACGAGCAGTACTTC
j_gene: TRBJ2-7
abundance: few
d_gene: -
v_gene: TRBV7-2